This T cell receptor (beta chain) was recorded in a study of blood T cell repertoires in COVID-19. Study-wide context: The United States, Italy and Spain supplied acute and convalescent COVID-19 samples.

This clone was detected once. The sample holds other DNA sequences that translate to the same CDR3. V shed 4 bases, J shed 3 bases, and the junction held 3 bases outside the gene matches. CDR1 SGHRS and CDR2 YFSETQ come from the germline V gene. This CDR3 has 14 amino acids. Produced via immunoSEQ multiplex PCR; TCRdb's table is partial and in-frame only. This sample yields over 400,000 clones, of which approximately 90% are seen a single time; 1.4% belongs to the top ten. Source material: peripheral blood. The source of this sequence is a woman aged 25-40 years with active or convalescent COVID-19. The V gene is TRBV5-1, the J gene TRBJ2-7; TRBD1 matches 11 bases. CDR3 protein: CASSLGTGGYEQYF. Here the CDR3 DNA reads TGCGCCAGCAGCCTGGGGACAGGGGGCTACGAGCAGTACTTC. Full variable domain (missing parts from reference TRBV5-1 and TRBJ2-7): KAGVTQTPRYLIKTRGQQVTLSCSPISGHRSVSWYQQTPGQGLQFLFEYFSETQRNKGNFPGRFSGRQFSNSRSEMNVSTLELGDSALYLCASSLGTGGYEQYFGPGTRLTVT.